The 20 T cell receptor beta chains presented below share a single source sample, sequenced in a study of blood T cell repertoires in COVID-19. Repertoires were generated with immunoSEQ multiplex PCR, while TCRdb's copy carries only in-frame clones and drops some. The sample shows roughly 73,000 clones, approximately 80% of them seen only once. The sequenced material came from peripheral blood. The origin of the receptors is a woman between 65 and 79 years old with acute or convalescent COVID-19.

The rearrangement links TRBV6-6 to TRBJ1-1; no reliable D call. The CDR3 has 13 amino acids. Between the trimmed V and J ends, which lost 5 bases and 2 bases, there was a span of 9 bases. Looked up from germline, CDR1 is MNHNY and CDR2 is SVGAGI (reference sequence). This chain's CDR3 is CASSTDTNTEAFF. Written as DNA, the CDR3 is TGTGCCAGCAGTACTGACACCAACACTGAAGCTTTCTTT.

The chain carries TRBV28 and TRBJ1-3, with D maybe TRBD1 (6 bases). Trimming cost V 8 bases and J 4 bases, with 12 bases left between them. The CDR3 spans 13 residues. Germline V gene sequence: CDR1 MDHEN, CDR2 SYDVKM. CDR3 sequence reads: CASFSGVGNTIYF. The CDR3 nucleotides read TGTGCCAGCTTTTCAGGGGTCGGAAACACCATATATTTT. The full variable domain, in which reference TRBV28 and TRBJ1-3 provide the parts outside the CDR3, is DVKVTQSSRYLVKRTGEKVFLECVQDMDHENMFWYRQDPGLGLRLIYFSYDVKMKEKGDIPEGYSVSREKKERFSLILESASTNQTSMYLCASFSGVGNTIYFGEGSWLTVV.

The rearrangement links TRBV28 to TRBJ1-1; D gene uncertain. V lost 2 bases, J lost 0 bases, and 10 bases lay in between. Germline CDR1 MDHEN, CDR2 SYDVKM. The CDR3 consists of 15 residues. The CDR3 is CASSLPGRLNTEAFF. The CDR3 region has the DNA TGTGCCAGCAGTTTACCGGGGAGGTTGAACACTGAAGCTTTCTTT.

The chain couples TRBV19 to TRBJ1-3; D is possibly TRBD1 (6 bases). CDR3 length: 16 amino acids. Germline V gives CDR1 LNHDA, CDR2 SQIVND (reference sequence). V was shortened by 3 bases and J by 3 bases, with 15 bases between the two germline ends. In nucleotides, the CDR3 is TGTGCCAGTAGTATGCTCCAGGGGACGGTTGGAAACACCATATATTTT. Translating it yields CASSMLQGTVGNTIYF.

CDR3 sequence (DNA): TGTGCCAGTAGTGCCGACAGACTCTCTGGGGCCAACGTCCTGACTTTC. Translation gives CASSADRLSGANVLTF. The genes are TRBV19 and TRBJ2-6, with D tentatively TRBD1 (5 bases). V dropped 5 bases and J dropped 0 bases, with 11 bases sitting between them. The CDR3 is 16 residues long. Per the germline V gene, CDR1 is LNHDA and CDR2 is SQIVND (reference sequence).

The V gene is TRBV27, the J gene TRBJ1-1, with D perhaps matching TRBD1 (5 bases). The CDR3 sequence is 15 residues long. CDR1 and CDR2 from the germline V gene are MNHEY and SMNVEV (reference sequence). Trimming cost V 5 bases and J 5 bases, with 18 bases left between them. CDR3 loop: CASSLLEAGGTEAFF. CDR3 DNA: TGTGCCAGCAGTCTCTTAGAGGCTGGGGGGACTGAAGCTTTCTTT.

The chain links TRBV29-1 to TRBJ2-5; D gene unclear. The CDR3 is 12 amino acids. Looked up from germline, CDR1 is SQVTM and CDR2 is ANQGSEA. The V and J ends lost 8 bases and 2 bases respectively, with 12 bases between them. CDR3 DNA: TGCAGCATCGACTCGGCTCAAGAGACCCAGTACTTC. It is translated as CSIDSAQETQYF.

The sample holds one count of this clone. V gene TRBV7-3 combines with J gene TRBJ2-3; the match to TRBD2 covers 14 bases. CDR3 size: 17 residues. V shed 4 bases and J 6 bases; nucleotides not matched to a gene: 9. Germline CDR1 is SGHTA and CDR2 is FQGTGA. The CDR3 loop is CASSSLGTSGSVDTQYF. The CDR3 DNA follows: TGTGCCAGCAGCTCACTAGGGACTAGCGGGAGCGTGGATACGCAGTATTTT. Complete variable domain (other parts from reference TRBV7-3 and TRBJ2-3): GAGVSQTPSNKVTEKGKYVELRCDPISGHTALYWYRQSLGQGPEFLIYFQGTGAADDSGLPNDRFFAVRPEGSVSTLKIQRTERGDSAVYLCASSSLGTSGSVDTQYFGPGTRLTVL.

V and J are TRBV12-5 and TRBJ2-2, with 7 bases aligning to TRBD1. The CDR3 covers 15 residues. Per the germline V gene, CDR1 is LGHNT and CDR2 is FRNRAP. Unmatched junction bases numbered 6, after V lost 2 bases and J lost 6 bases. For the CDR3, the DNA is TGTGCTAGTGGTTTGTCAACAGGGGTGGCCGGGGAGCTGTTTTTT. Encoded protein: CASGLSTGVAGELFF. Using reference TRBV12-5 and TRBJ2-2 for the parts outside the CDR3, the full variable domain is DARVTQTPRHKVTEMGQEVTMRCQPILGHNTVFWYRQTMMQGLELLAYFRNRAPLDDSGMPKDRFSAEMPDATLATLKIQPSEPRDSAVYFCASGLSTGVAGELFFGEGSRLTVL.

The DNA of the CDR3 is TGTGCCAGCAGTGAAAACAGCGGCTCCTACAATGAGCAGTTCTTC. Its protein product is CASSENSGSYNEQFF. The chain carries TRBV6-1 and TRBJ2-1; D is possibly TRBD2 (5 bases). Germline V gene data show CDR1 as MNHNS and CDR2 as SASEGT. The CDR3 has 15 amino acids. Trimming left V 2 bases short and J 0 bases short, with 8 bases between.

The count of this clone is one. The chain joins TRBV7-8 to TRBJ2-7, with 7 bases that match TRBD2. The CDR3 contains 14 residues. CDR1 and CDR2 (germline): SGHVS, FQNEAQ. Trimming took 3 bases from V and 6 from J; bases not matched to a gene: 8. In DNA, the CDR3 is TGTGCCAGCAGCTTTCAGGGAGGGCCAGTCGAGCAGTACTTC. Protein sequence: CASSFQGGPVEQYF.

The chain recombines TRBV19 with TRBJ2-7; D is unresolved. The CDR3 covers 14 residues. Trimming removed 6 bases at V and 0 bases at J, with 12 bases between. Germline V gene data show CDR1 as LNHDA and CDR2 as SQIVND (reference sequence). This chain's CDR3 is CASRARSFSYEQYF. The CDR3 DNA sequence: TGTGCCAGTAGGGCTAGGTCTTTCTCCTACGAGCAGTACTTC. Based on the CDR3 plus reference TRBV19 and TRBJ2-7, the full variable domain is DGGITQSPKYLFRKEGQNVTLSCEQNLNHDAMYWYRQDPGQGLRLIYYSQIVNDFQKGDIAEGYSVSREKKESFPLTVTSAQKNPTAFYLCASRARSFSYEQYFGPGTRLTVT.

The chain employs TRBV9 and TRBJ1-1, with D unresolved. In germline, CDR1 is SGDLS, CDR2 YYNGEE. The CDR3 sequence is 11 residues long. V dropped 6 bases and J dropped 4 bases, with 7 bases sitting between them. In DNA form, the CDR3 reads TGTGCCAGCAATGTTATCACTGAAGCTTTCTTT. Protein sequence: CASNVITEAFF.

This chain joins TRBV2 and TRBJ1-4; D possibly corresponds to TRBD1 (5 bases). V lost 7 bases and J lost 2, with 11 bases in between. Germline V gene sequence: CDR1 SNHLY, CDR2 FYNNEI. The CDR3 extends over 14 amino acids. CDR3 bases: TGTGCCAGCAAAAAAGGGGCCACTAATGAAAAACTGTTTTTT. Its protein is CASKKGATNEKLFF.

Regarding this clone: The identical CDR3 is also encoded by other nucleotide sequences in the sample. The chain recombines TRBV5-1 with TRBJ1-1; 7 bases are shared with TRBD1. The V and J ends lost 0 bases and 1 base, in that order; junction bases with no gene match: 3. The CDR3 spans 15 residues. Germline V CDR1 and CDR2: SGHRS, YFSETQ. The CDR3 protein is CASSLVSGGNTEAFF. DNA of the CDR3: TGCGCCAGCAGCTTGGTCTCAGGGGGGAACACTGAAGCTTTCTTT.

The rearrangement uses TRBV6-4 and TRBJ2-7; 13 positions agree with TRBD2. Germline V lookup: CDR1 MRHNA, CDR2 SNTAGT. J gave up 1 base and V 5 bases, and 2 bases lay outside the gene matches. This CDR3 spans 15 amino acids. In nucleotides, the CDR3 is TGTGCCAGCAGTCGGACTAGCGGGAGTTCCTACGAGCAGTACTTC. Its translation is CASSRTSGSSYEQYF.

The chain links TRBV2 to TRBJ2-1, with D possibly being TRBD1 (6 bases). V was pared by 8 bases and J by 3 bases, with 14 bases between. Per the germline V gene, CDR1 is SNHLY and CDR2 is FYNNEI. The CDR3 contains 14 residues. The CDR3 sequence: CASQRDIDYNEQFF. The CDR3 coding sequence is TGTGCCAGCCAACGGGACATAGACTACAATGAGCAGTTCTTC.

The rearrangement uses TRBV5-7 and TRBJ2-7, with D perhaps matching TRBD2 (5 bases). TRBV5-7 is classed as an ORF, of uncertain function. This CDR3 is 13 amino acids long. Trimming shortened V by 1 base and J by 4 bases, and 9 bases separated the two germline ends. CDR3 in DNA: TGTGCCAGCAGCTTGTGGACTGGGTACGAGCAGTACTTC. Translating gives CASSLWTGYEQYF.

This clone has more than one count but fewer than ten. CDR3 DNA: TGTGCCAGCAGCCCGACAGGGGGAGGAAACACCATATATTTT. Its translation is CASSPTGGGNTIYF. The chain carries TRBV9 and TRBJ1-3; 9 bases are a match to TRBD1. The CDR3 covers 14 residues. V lost 4 bases, J lost 4 bases, and 3 bases stayed unmatched. The V gene's germline CDR1 is SGDLS and CDR2 YYNGEE.

V usage is TRBV29-1 and J usage is TRBJ2-7; 13 bases agree with TRBD2. Losses at the gene ends were 3 bases for V and 3 bases for J; bases not matched to a gene: 11. The length of the CDR3 is 17 residues. The V gene's germline CDR1 is SQVTM and CDR2 ANQGSEA. The DNA of the CDR3 is TGCAGCGTTGAGCTCCCCTTGACTAGCGGGAGGATCTACGAGCAGTACTTC. Amino acid sequence: CSVELPLTSGRIYEQYF.